These 16 T cell receptor beta chains came from one sample sequenced in a study of cytomegalovirus exposure and HLA in healthy donors. The data were produced by immunoSEQ multiplex PCR, yet TCRdb's version contains in-frame clones alone and is incomplete. The sample includes just over 80,000 clones, around 96% of them seen just once. Sequenced sample: PBMCs. Receptors were obtained from a woman aged 18-29 years in good health and CMV-seronegative.

The chain employs TRBV28 and TRBJ2-7; tentatively, D is TRBD1 (5 bases). The CDR3 covers 14 residues. Germline CDR1 MDHEN, CDR2 SYDVKM. The V and J ends lost 8 bases and 6 bases respectively, with 20 bases between them. The DNA of the CDR3 is TGTGCCAGCGGCACCGACAGAATCTTCGGCGAGCAGTACTTC. This sequence encodes CASGTDRIFGEQYF.

This clone was found once. V and J are TRBV19 and TRBJ2-1; D possibly corresponds to TRBD2 (6 bases). The V gene lost 6 bases and the J gene lost 8 bases, with 17 bases spanning the gap. Germline loops: CDR1 LNHDA, CDR2 SQIVND (reference sequence). The CDR3 totals 14 residues. The CDR3 bases are TGTGCCAGTAGCTCGGGACTTTTAAACGATGAGCAGTTCTTC. Encoded protein: CASSSGLLNDEQFF.

This sequence joins TRBV5-8 and TRBJ2-6; 8 bases match TRBD2. Germline CDR1 reads SGHTS; CDR2 reads YDEGEE. The CDR3 sequence is 15 residues long. V was clipped by 7 bases and J by 0 bases; unmatched bases: 3. The CDR3 region has the DNA TGTGCCAGCGAGCGGGGGAACTCTGGGGCCAACGTCCTGACTTTC. Translation gives CASERGNSGANVLTF.

The chain employs TRBV7-9 and TRBJ2-7, with 7 positions matching TRBD1. The CDR3 length is 14 residues. The germline V gene has CDR1 SEHNR and CDR2 FQNEAQ (reference sequence). V was clipped by 4 bases and J by 7 bases; unmatched bases: 10. CDR3 sequence: CASSSQGVIGEQYF. The CDR3 coding sequence is TGTGCCAGCAGCTCGCAGGGGGTGATCGGGGAGCAGTACTTC. Together with reference TRBV7-9 and TRBJ2-7, the CDR3 gives the full variable domain: DTGVSQNPRHKITKRGQNVTFRCDPISEHNRLYWYRQTLGQGPEFLTYFQNEAQLEKSRLLSDRFSAERPKGSFSTLEIQRTEQGDSAMYLCASSSQGVIGEQYFGPGTRLTVT.

The rearrangement links TRBV30 to TRBJ2-2; TRBD2 matches at 12 bases. Germline CDR1 and CDR2: GTSNPN and SVGIG (reference sequence). V gave up 2 bases and J gave up 6 bases; unmatched junction bases: 7. The CDR3 has 16 amino acids. The CDR3 loop reads CAWSILAGGISGELFF. The DNA for the CDR3 is TGTGCCTGGAGTATCCTAGCGGGAGGGATTTCCGGGGAGCTGTTTTTT. Variable domain in full (rest from reference TRBV30 and TRBJ2-2): SQTIHQWPATLVQPVGSPLSLECTVEGTSNPNLYWYRQAAGRGLQLLFYSVGIGQISSEVPQNLSASRPQDRQFILSSKKLLLSDSGFYLCAWSILAGGISGELFFGEGSRLTVL.

The rearrangement links TRBV7-9 to TRBJ1-3; maybe TRBD1 (6 bases). The CDR3 length is 16 residues. V was pared by 4 bases and J by 0 bases, with 13 bases between. In germline, CDR1 is SEHNR, CDR2 FQNEAQ (reference sequence). The CDR3 loop reads CASSYGQGISGNTIYF. CDR3 sequence (DNA): TGTGCCAGCAGCTACGGGCAGGGGATCTCTGGAAACACCATATATTTT.

The genes are TRBV6-5 and TRBJ2-7, with D uncertain. CDR3 length equals 13 residues. V lost 6 bases, J lost 3 bases, and 12 bases lay in between. Germline V lookup: CDR1 MNHEY, CDR2 SVGAGI. CDR3 sequence reads: CASRREAGYEQYF. CDR3 DNA sequence: TGTGCCAGCAGACGAGAGGCTGGCTACGAGCAGTACTTC.

The chain carries TRBV6-1 and TRBJ2-1; 7 bases agree with TRBD2. The CDR3 is made up of 17 amino acids. The ends lost 2 bases at V and 4 bases at J; junction bases unmatched: 11. Germline V CDR1 and CDR2: MNHNS, SASEGT. The CDR3 spells CASSEWLAGASYNEQFF. As DNA, the CDR3 is TGTGCCAGCAGTGAATGGCTGGCGGGAGCCTCATACAATGAGCAGTTCTTC.

This CDR3 is CASSVSLGNEQFF. CDR3 DNA: TGTGCCAGCAGCGTTTCGCTCGGCAATGAGCAGTTCTTC. The chain links TRBV2 to TRBJ2-1; no clear D. Trimming stripped 6 bases from V and 6 bases from J, with 12 bases between. Germline values: CDR1 SNHLY, CDR2 FYNNEI. CDR3 size: 13 residues.

CDR3 region: CASRTGLNYGYTF. The CDR3, as DNA: TGTGCCAGCCGAACAGGGCTTAACTATGGCTACACCTTC. The V and J genes are TRBV6-6 and TRBJ1-2, with D possibly being TRBD1 (6 bases). V lost 8 bases to trimming and J lost 1 base, with 11 bases between them. In germline, CDR1 is MNHNY, CDR2 SVGAGI (reference sequence). The CDR3 totals 13 residues.

This sequence joins TRBV14 and TRBJ1-1; TRBD1 might be the D (6 bases). CDR3 size: 13 residues. Germline values: CDR1 SGHDN, CDR2 FVKESK. V lost 3 bases and J lost 4, with 9 bases in between. CDR3 sequence reads: CASSQQGFTEAFF. DNA for the CDR3: TGTGCCAGCAGCCAGCAGGGGTTCACTGAAGCTTTCTTT.

The chain joins TRBV7-8 to TRBJ2-5; possibly TRBD2 for D (5 bases). This CDR3 is built from 12 residues. Trimming took 5 bases from V and 6 from J, leaving 10 bases between them. The germline CDR1 and CDR2 sequences are SGHVS and FQNEAQ. The CDR3: CASSPGSQTQYF. The CDR3 nucleotides read TGTGCCAGCAGCCCGGGGTCCCAGACCCAGTACTTC.

The rearrangement joins TRBV6-6 to TRBJ2-1; 8 bases fit TRBD1. The V gene's germline CDR1 is MNHNY and CDR2 SVGAGI (reference sequence). V lost 6 bases and J lost 2; bases outside the gene matches: 6. This CDR3 contains 15 residues. In DNA, the CDR3 is TGTGCCAGCAGGGAATTGGACAGGGCCTACAATGAGCAGTTCTTC. Amino acid sequence: CASRELDRAYNEQFF.

This sequence joins TRBV5-1 and TRBJ2-6, with a tentative D call TRBD1 (6 bases). The V end was cut by 0 bases, the J end by 4 bases, with 11 bases between. Germline CDR1 reads SGHRS; CDR2 reads YFSETQ. CDR3 length equals 16 residues. As DNA, the CDR3 is TGCGCCAGCAGCTTGGTTCAGGGGACCGGGGCCAACGTCCTGACTTTC. Its protein product is CASSLVQGTGANVLTF. Based on the CDR3 plus reference TRBV5-1 and TRBJ2-6, the full variable domain is KAGVTQTPRYLIKTRGQQVTLSCSPISGHRSVSWYQQTPGQGLQFLFEYFSETQRNKGNFPGRFSGRQFSNSRSEMNVSTLELGDSALYLCASSLVQGTGANVLTFGAGSRLTVL.

This chain links TRBV5-1 with TRBJ1-1; 7 bases are shared with TRBD1. Trimming removed 2 bases from V and 0 bases from J; junction bases left unmatched: 4. The CDR3 sequence is 15 residues long. Per germline, CDR1 SGHRS and CDR2 YFSETQ. The DNA of the CDR3 is TGCGCCAGCAGCTTAAGGGGGCGAGTGAACACTGAAGCTTTCTTT. This sequence encodes CASSLRGRVNTEAFF. The full variable domain, in which reference TRBV5-1 and TRBJ1-1 provide the parts outside the CDR3, is KAGVTQTPRYLIKTRGQQVTLSCSPISGHRSVSWYQQTPGQGLQFLFEYFSETQRNKGNFPGRFSGRQFSNSRSEMNVSTLELGDSALYLCASSLRGRVNTEAFFGQGTRLTVV.

The chain joins TRBV5-1 to TRBJ2-2, with 7 bases lining up with TRBD1. The CDR3 is 15 residues long. With 0 bases clipped from V and 5 bases from J, the junction kept 4 bases outside the gene matches. In germline, CDR1 is SGHRS, CDR2 YFSETQ. For the CDR3, the DNA is TGCGCCAGCAGCTTGGTCACAGGGGAGACCGGGGAGCTGTTTTTT. Amino acids: CASSLVTGETGELFF.